The 23 T cell receptor beta chains below were found in one sample sequenced in a study of T cells in Graves' hyperthyroidism and ophthalmopathy. From RNA transcripts, TCR beta CDR3 regions were amplified. The HTBI primer set was used in a first-round RT-PCR of the TCR CDR3. TCRdb called the multiplex PCR reads again in MiXCR, with one record for every CDR3 protein. This sample has about half a million distinct CDR3 sequences; roughly a sixth occur once, and the top ten carry 25% to 30%. The sample comprised blood. All receptors derive from a woman aged 30 to 39 with Graves' ophthalmopathy.

The chain employs TRBV9 and TRBJ2-3, with D possibly called TRBD1 or TRBD2 (5 bases each). The germline V and J ends were trimmed by 2 bases and 0 bases, with 10 bases remaining between them. The germline CDR1 and CDR2 sequences are SGDLS and YYNGEE. This CDR3 is 15 amino acids long. DNA for the CDR3: TGTGCCAGCAGCGTTAGGGACGGGAGCACAGATACGCAGTATTTT. Its translation: CASSVRDGSTDTQYF.

This clonotype was seen many times. The chain has TRBV7-9 and TRBJ2-7; D is perhaps TRBD2 (6 bases). The V gene's germline CDR1 is SEHNR and CDR2 FQNEAQ (reference sequence). This CDR3 comprises 12 residues. The V end was cut by 4 bases, the J end by 6 bases, with 10 bases between. The DNA of the CDR3 is TGTGCCAGCAGCTCAGCGGGCTCCGAGCAGTACTTC. Protein: CASSSAGSEQYF.

The V gene is TRBV6-1, the J gene TRBJ1-5; D uncertain. CDR3 length: 17 residues. The germline CDR1 and CDR2 sequences are MNHNS and SASEGT. The V gene lost 0 bases and the J gene lost 4 bases, with 16 bases spanning the gap. CDR3 in amino acids: CASSEAPSGPGNQPQHF. DNA of the CDR3: TGTGCCAGCAGTGAAGCGCCCTCAGGCCCTGGAAATCAGCCCCAGCATTTT.

This clonotype was counted at least ten times. The V gene is TRBV28, the J gene TRBJ2-2; TRBD1 matches at 10 bases. The CDR3 extends over 15 amino acids. Unmatched junction bases numbered 0, after V lost 0 bases and J lost 5 bases. Per germline, CDR1 MDHEN and CDR2 SYDVKM. The DNA for the CDR3 is TGTGCCAGCAGTTTATGGGGACAGGGGACCGGGGAGCTGTTTTTT. This translates into CASSLWGQGTGELFF. The full variable domain, with the rest looked up from reference TRBV28 and TRBJ2-2, is DVKVTQSSRYLVKRTGEKVFLECVQDMDHENMFWYRQDPGLGLRLIYFSYDVKMKEKGDIPEGYSVSREKKERFSLILESASTNQTSMYLCASSLWGQGTGELFFGEGSRLTVL.

Ten or more counts support this clonotype. J is TRBJ2-5 and V is TRBV7-2, with D tentatively TRBD1 or TRBD2 (5 bases each). The V end lost 3 bases, the J end lost 4 bases, and 12 bases lay between the germline ends. The CDR3 runs 14 residues. In germline, CDR1 is SGHTA, CDR2 FQGNSA. The CDR3 sequence: CASSFGVGGETQYF. The CDR3 DNA reads as TGTGCCAGCAGCTTCGGTGTTGGGGGAGAGACCCAGTACTTC.

This clonotype was seen ten or more times. The rearrangement joins TRBV29-1 to TRBJ2-1; either TRBD1 or TRBD2 may fit D (6 bases each). This CDR3 region has 17 residues. Per germline, CDR1 SQVTM and CDR2 ANQGSEA. Trimming stripped 4 bases from V and 8 bases from J, with 27 bases between. CDR3 in DNA: TGCAGCGTTGCCCCGTTGACGGGGGACACCGGTCGCTATGAGCAGTTCTTC. Protein sequence: CSVAPLTGDTGRYEQFF.

This clonotype appeared many times. This chain joins TRBV29-1 and TRBJ2-1; 14 positions agree with TRBD2. J was trimmed by 9 bases and V by 8 bases; bases with no gene match: 9. The CDR3 length is 14 residues. The germline CDR1 and CDR2 sequences are SQVTM and ANQGSEA. CDR3 region: CSFRLAGGLGEQFF. The CDR3 DNA is TGCAGCTTTCGACTAGCGGGAGGGCTTGGTGAGCAGTTCTTC.

This clonotype has ten or more counts. The chain is built from TRBV20-1 and TRBJ1-1, with TRBD1 as a possible D gene (5 bases). Trimming pared 1 base from V and 4 bases from J, leaving 13 bases between. This CDR3 is built from 14 residues. CDR1 is DFQATT, CDR2 SNEGSKA, per germline (reference sequence). The CDR3 region has the DNA TGCAGTGCTAGAGGAGGGTGGGGGTTCACTGAAGCTTTCTTT. Translating it yields CSARGGWGFTEAFF.

In this sample, this clonotype turned up many times. The rearrangement joins TRBV6-2 or TRBV6-3 to TRBJ2-1; D is unclear. CDR1 and CDR2 (germline): MNHEY, SVGEGT. This CDR3 comprises 12 residues. The germline V and J ends were trimmed by 5 bases and 7 bases, with 9 bases remaining between them. In DNA, the CDR3 is TGTGCCAGCAGTCAAAATATGAATGAGCAGTTCTTC. Translated, it gives CASSQNMNEQFF.

This clonotype was seen many times. This rearrangement joins TRBV20-1 to TRBJ2-5; D not certain. This CDR3 is built from 15 residues. CDR1 is DFQATT, CDR2 SNEGSKA, per germline (reference sequence). V lost 6 bases and J lost 0, with 17 bases in between. CDR3 amino acids: CSAPNLQRDQETQYF. The CDR3 DNA reads TGCAGTGCCCCCAATTTACAGCGAGACCAAGAGACCCAGTACTTC.

This chain connects TRBV14 to TRBJ2-2, with D maybe TRBD1 (6 bases). V lost 1 base to trimming and J lost 0 bases, with 12 bases between them. This CDR3 region has 17 residues. Germline V gene lookup returns CDR1 SGHDN and CDR2 FVKESK. The CDR3 sequence: CASSQAPGTPNTGELFF. Here the CDR3 DNA reads TGTGCCAGCAGCCAAGCCCCGGGGACACCGAACACCGGGGAGCTGTTTTTT.

The chain carries TRBV15 and TRBJ2-1; 10 bases agree with TRBD1. The CDR3 runs 17 residues. V lost 0 bases and J lost 5; bases outside the gene matches: 7. The germline V gene encodes CDR1 LNHNV and CDR2 YYDKDF (reference sequence). CDR3 region: CATSRDQPGTGDNEQFF. CDR3 coding DNA: TGTGCCACCAGCAGAGACCAACCGGGGACAGGGGACAATGAGCAGTTCTTC.

This clonotype was seen a handful of times. The genes are TRBV6-5 and TRBJ2-3, with TRBD1 matching over 7 bases. The CDR3 is 15 residues long. The V and J ends lost 0 bases and 4 bases, in that order; junction bases with no gene match: 4. Germline CDR1 is MNHEY and CDR2 is SVGAGI. DNA of the CDR3: TGTGCCAGCAGTTACTCAGGGGGCAGGGCAGATACGCAGTATTTT. The encoded protein is CASSYSGGRADTQYF.

This clonotype was counted ten times or more. This rearrangement joins TRBV20-1 to TRBJ2-7, with 10 bases that match TRBD2. V gave up 2 bases and J gave up 6 bases; unmatched junction bases: 13. The germline V gene encodes CDR1 DFQATT and CDR2 SNEGSKA (reference sequence). This CDR3 contains 16 residues. The DNA of the CDR3 is TGCAGTGCTAGATTTGGGTCTGCAGCTAGCGGGGGCGAGCAGTACTTC. It codes for CSARFGSAASGGEQYF.

Concerning this clonotype: Just one base apart from a much larger clone, this may be a read error. The chain couples TRBV7-2 to TRBJ2-3; maybe TRBD1 (5 bases). The ends were cut back, 3 bases at V and 7 bases at J, with 11 bases in the middle. The length of the CDR3 is 13 residues. CDR1 SGHTA and CDR2 FQGNSA come from the germline V gene. The CDR3 DNA reads as TGTACCAGCAGCTTGATGACAGACAATACGCAGTATTTT. This translates into CTSSLMTDNTQYF.

The chain is built from TRBV10-1 and TRBJ2-6; the match to TRBD1 covers 7 bases. CDR1 is WNHNN, CDR2 SYGVQD, per germline (reference sequence). The CDR3 totals 21 residues. V was clipped by 4 bases and J by 0 bases; unmatched bases: 18. The DNA of the CDR3 is TGCGCCAGCAGTGGGGCAGGGGGATGGACAGTTATCCCCTCTGGGGCCAACGTCCTGACTTTC. Translating gives CASSGAGGWTVIPSGANVLTF.

This clonotype occurred many times. The gene calls are TRBV13 and TRBJ2-7; 8 nucleotides line up with TRBD2. From germline, CDR1 is PRHDT and CDR2 FYEKMQ (reference sequence). J lost 5 bases, V lost 0 bases, and 3 bases had no gene match. The CDR3 has 14 residues. The CDR3 nucleotides are TGTGCCAGCAGCTTAGGCGGGGGGGGAGACGAGCAGTACTTC. This gives the protein CASSLGGGGDEQYF. The entire variable domain, with the rest obtained from reference TRBV13 and TRBJ2-7, is as follows: AAGVIQSPRHLIKEKRETATLKCYPIPRHDTVYWYQQGPGQDPQFLISFYEKMQSDKGSIPDRFSAQQFSDYHSELNMSSLELGDSALYFCASSLGGGGDEQYFGPGTRLTVT.

This clonotype has ten or more counts. This chain uses TRBV6-1 with TRBJ1-1; TRBD1 matches 7 bases. V lost 6 bases to trimming and J lost 1 base; unmatched junction nucleotides: 5. Germline loops: CDR1 MNHNS, CDR2 SASEGT. The CDR3 runs to 14 residues. In nucleotides, the CDR3 is TGTGCCAGCAGGATCACAGGGGCGAACACTGAAGCTTTCTTT. Protein product: CASRITGANTEAFF.

The genes are TRBV24-1 and TRBJ2-3; no firm D call. The CDR3 contains 15 residues. V shed 1 base and J shed 1 base, with 8 bases lying between them. Germline assignment: CDR1 KGHDR and CDR2 SFDVKD. CDR3 region: CATSDFWAGTDTQYF. The CDR3, as DNA: TGTGCCACCAGTGATTTTTGGGCGGGCACAGATACGCAGTATTTT.

A remark on this clonotype: At one boundary the junction diverges from the germline segment, which might be a read error. The CDR3 sequence is CASSFSLGDEQCF. The CDR3 DNA follows: TGCGCCAGCAGTTTTTCTTTGGGAGACGAGCAGTGCTTC. This sequence joins TRBV5-1 and TRBJ2-7; TRBD2 might be the D (5 bases). This CDR3 is built from 13 residues. Per germline, CDR1 SGHRS and CDR2 YFSETQ. The full variable domain, its missing parts supplied by reference TRBV5-1 and TRBJ2-7, is KAGVTQTPRYLIKTRGQQVTLSCSPISGHRSVSWYQQTPGQGLQFLFEYFSETQRNKGNFPGRFSGRQFSNSRSEMNVSTLELGDSALYLCASSFSLGDEQCFGPGTRLTVT.

This clonotype was counted many times. The CDR3, as DNA: TGTGCCAGCAGCTTACCAGGGCACTATTATAACTATGGCTACACCTTC. It encodes CASSLPGHYYNYGYTF. This chain links TRBV7-2 with TRBJ1-2; maybe TRBD1 (5 bases). The CDR3 loop spans 16 amino acids. CDR1 SGHTA and CDR2 FQGNSA come from the germline V gene. With 2 bases removed from V and 1 base from J, the gap between germline ends came to 14 bases.

This clonotype was observed a few times. CDR3 bases: TGTGCCAGCAGCACGACTAGCGGTCCTTTTGATGAGCAGTTCTTC. Translating it yields CASSTTSGPFDEQFF. The chain recombines TRBV7-9 with TRBJ2-1; 9 bases fit TRBD2. The V and J ends lost 5 bases and 8 bases, in that order; junction bases with no gene match: 10. This CDR3 is built from 15 residues. Looked up from germline, CDR1 is SEHNR and CDR2 is FQNEAQ (reference sequence).

This clonotype was picked up many times. The chain uses TRBV27 and TRBJ2-7; 10 bases match TRBD2. The CDR3 covers 17 residues. The V and J ends lost 7 bases and 1 base, in that order; junction bases with no gene match: 13. From germline, CDR1 is MNHEY and CDR2 SMNVEV (reference sequence). For the CDR3, the DNA is TGTGCCAGCACCCCGCTAGCGGGAGCGAAGGGTTCCTACGAGCAGTACTTC. Protein sequence: CASTPLAGAKGSYEQYF.